A single sample is the source of the 18 T cell receptor beta chains below, sequenced in a study of T cell changes during pregnancy in multiple sclerosis. The data were produced by immunoSEQ multiplex PCR, yet TCRdb's version contains in-frame clones alone and is incomplete. This table holds approximately 40,000 clones, over 80% found once. The material sequenced was CD4+ T cells from peripheral blood mononuclear cells, taken in the third trimester of pregnancy. The receptors here all came from a female donor in good health, enrolled as a control in a pregnancy study.

The CDR3 region has the DNA TGTGCCAGCAGCTTGGGTCGAAAGCTGAACACCGGGGAGCTGTTTTTT. Its translation: CASSLGRKLNTGELFF. The chain carries TRBV5-6 and TRBJ2-2, with unresolved D. Deletions cut 0 bases from V and 1 base from J, with 10 bases between. Looked up from germline, CDR1 is SGHDT and CDR2 is YYEEEE. The CDR3 contains 16 residues.

V usage is TRBV4-1 and J usage is TRBJ1-1, with 8 nucleotides matching TRBD1. Trimming at V came to 4 bases and at J to 1 base, leaving 5 bases not matched to a gene. The germline V gene has CDR1 MGHRA and CDR2 YSYEKL. The CDR3 covers 15 residues. The CDR3 nucleotides read TGCGCCAGCAGCCCCCGGGACAGGAGGAACACTGAAGCTTTCTTT. Protein sequence: CASSPRDRRNTEAFF.

The chain employs TRBV19 and TRBJ1-4, with TRBD1 identical over 10 bases. This CDR3 spans 14 amino acids. V was clipped by 7 bases and J by 5 bases; unmatched bases: 4. Germline loops: CDR1 LNHDA, CDR2 SQIVND (reference sequence). CDR3 coding DNA: TGTGCCAGTAATATGGGACAGGGGAATGAAAAACTGTTTTTT. It is translated as CASNMGQGNEKLFF. The whole variable domain, remainder taken from reference TRBV19 and TRBJ1-4, is DGGITQSPKYLFRKEGQNVTLSCEQNLNHDAMYWYRQDPGQGLRLIYYSQIVNDFQKGDIAEGYSVSREKKESFPLTVTSAQKNPTAFYLCASNMGQGNEKLFFGSGTQLSVL.

The sample holds a few counts of this clone. The chain joins TRBV27 to TRBJ2-3; D gene unclear. The CDR3 spans 13 residues. Germline lookup yields CDR1 MNHEY and CDR2 SMNVEV (reference sequence). V lost 3 bases and J 2 bases, leaving 6 bases between the germline ends. The CDR3 DNA sequence: TGTGCCAGCAGTTTGGCACACACAGATACGCAGTATTTT. Translation: CASSLAHTDTQYF.

The chain links TRBV2 to TRBJ1-5; D might be TRBD1 (6 bases). V was shortened by 1 base and J by 3 bases, with 13 bases between the two germline ends. The CDR3 sequence is 16 residues long. CDR1 SNHLY and CDR2 FYNNEI come from the germline V gene. The CDR3 sequence is CASSEGGRRYNQPQHF. The CDR3 DNA is TGTGCCAGCAGTGAAGGGGGGCGACGGTACAATCAGCCCCAGCATTTT.

This chain joins TRBV6-1 and TRBJ2-1; weak D call: TRBD2 (6 bases). V lost 2 bases, J lost 9 bases, and 11 bases lay in between. Per the germline V gene, CDR1 is MNHNS and CDR2 is SASEGT. This CDR3 is built from 13 residues. Written as DNA, the CDR3 is TGTGCCAGCAGTGAACGCGGGATCAGTGAGCAGTTCTTC. Amino acid sequence: CASSERGISEQFF.

The chain links TRBV10-3 to TRBJ2-2; the D gene is possibly TRBD2 (6 bases). The germline V gene has CDR1 ENHRY and CDR2 SYGVKD. Trimming removed 8 bases from V and 6 bases from J, with 13 bases in between. The CDR3 has 13 amino acids. The CDR3 nucleotides read TGTGCCATCGGCCGGGAGCGGGCCGGGGAGCTGTTTTTT. It yields the protein CAIGRERAGELFF.

In DNA form, the CDR3 reads TGTGCCAGTAGTCCCGCCCAGGGCTGGACAAACTATGGCTACACCTTC. This translates into CASSPAQGWTNYGYTF. This chain joins TRBV19 and TRBJ1-2; the D gene is possibly TRBD1 (5 bases). Germline-derived CDR1 and CDR2 are LNHDA and SQIVND (reference sequence). The CDR3 sequence is 16 residues long. Between the trimmed V and J ends, which lost 5 bases and 2 bases, there was a span of 18 bases. The variable domain in full, completed from reference TRBV19 and TRBJ1-2, reads DGGITQSPKYLFRKEGQNVTLSCEQNLNHDAMYWYRQDPGQGLRLIYYSQIVNDFQKGDIAEGYSVSREKKESFPLTVTSAQKNPTAFYLCASSPAQGWTNYGYTFGSGTRLTVV.

This chain uses TRBV6-6 with TRBJ1-2; TRBD1 matches 8 bases. Trimming at V came to 5 bases and at J to 4 bases, leaving 9 bases not matched to a gene. The CDR3 extends over 15 amino acids. Per the germline V gene, CDR1 is MNHNY and CDR2 is SVGAGI (reference sequence). The CDR3 protein is CASSANRGSGYGYTF. The CDR3 DNA follows: TGTGCCAGCAGTGCAAACAGGGGGAGCGGCTATGGCTACACCTTC.

This chain connects TRBV14 to TRBJ1-4; D gene uncertain. Germline CDR1 SGHDN, CDR2 FVKESK. This CDR3 contains 12 residues. V was clipped by 4 bases and J by 10 bases, with 10 bases between them. Written as DNA, the CDR3 is TGTGCCAGCAGCCCAGTCGGGAGAAAACTGTTTTTT. This gives the protein CASSPVGRKLFF.

This chain connects TRBV29-1 to TRBJ2-7; D possibly corresponds to TRBD2 (5 bases). The CDR3 contains 12 residues. V was shortened by 0 bases and J by 3 bases, with 6 bases between the two germline ends. CDR1 and CDR2 (germline): SQVTM, ANQGSEA. In nucleotides, the CDR3 is TGCAGCGTTGAAGAAGGGAGCTACGAGCAGTACTTC. Translating gives CSVEEGSYEQYF.

This chain connects TRBV19 to TRBJ1-2; D may be TRBD1 (5 bases). The CDR3 extends over 17 amino acids. V was cut by 6 bases and J by 1 base, with 21 bases left in between. CDR1 and CDR2 from the germline V gene are LNHDA and SQIVND (reference sequence). In nucleotides, the CDR3 is TGTGCCAGTAGAGGAAACGGGCAGGGCCTTTATAACTATGGCTACACCTTC. It encodes CASRGNGQGLYNYGYTF.

J is TRBJ2-1 and V is TRBV6-1, with TRBD2 as a possible D gene (6 bases). Trimming pared 4 bases from V and 8 bases from J, leaving 18 bases between. CDR1 is MNHNS, CDR2 SASEGT, per germline. This CDR3 has 15 residues. DNA of the CDR3: TGTGCCAGCAGTGTGGGACTGGGAAGCAGCGATGAGCAGTTCTTC. It yields the protein CASSVGLGSSDEQFF.

The chain uses TRBV7-2 and TRBJ2-7; 9 nucleotides align to TRBD2. V was clipped by 5 bases and J by 1 base; unmatched bases: 3. CDR3 size: 14 residues. The germline V gene encodes CDR1 SGHTA and CDR2 FQGNSA. The CDR3, as DNA: TGTGCCAGCAGCCGGCGGGGGGGGTCCTACGAGCAGTACTTC. As protein: CASSRRGGSYEQYF.

The V call is TRBV6-1, the J call TRBJ1-1; D possibly corresponds to TRBD1 (5 bases). The CDR3 loop spans 15 amino acids. Germline assignment: CDR1 MNHNS and CDR2 SASEGT. The V end was cut by 2 bases, the J end by 4 bases, with 14 bases between. This CDR3 is CASSEQGGRATEAFF. CDR3 sequence (DNA): TGTGCCAGCAGTGAACAGGGAGGTCGGGCCACTGAAGCTTTCTTT.

CDR3 DNA sequence: TGTGCCAGCAGCGACGACAGGGCGAAGCAGGGCTACACCTTC. Translated, it gives CASSDDRAKQGYTF. The genes are TRBV5-6 and TRBJ1-2; TRBD1 matches at 7 bases. CDR3 size: 14 residues. Germline V gene lookup returns CDR1 SGHDT and CDR2 YYEEEE. J was trimmed by 8 bases and V by 4 bases; bases with no gene match: 11.

This chain uses TRBV14 with TRBJ2-3, with 12 bases identical to TRBD1. Germline trimming cut 1 base from V and 7 bases from J; bases unmatched to any gene: 6. Germline CDR1 is SGHDN and CDR2 is FVKESK. The CDR3 has 16 residues. CDR3 sequence reads: CASSQAGTGGSNTQYF. The CDR3 DNA is TGTGCCAGCAGCCAAGCCGGGACAGGGGGCAGCAATACGCAGTATTTT.

The chain is built from TRBV5-6 and TRBJ2-5; 7 nucleotides align to TRBD2. Trimming took 7 bases from V and 6 from J; bases not matched to a gene: 6. The CDR3 consists of 12 residues. Germline CDR1 reads SGHDT; CDR2 reads YYEEEE. The DNA of the CDR3 is TGTGCCAGCGCCAGCGGGGTAAAGACCCAGTACTTC. Translated, it gives CASASGVKTQYF.